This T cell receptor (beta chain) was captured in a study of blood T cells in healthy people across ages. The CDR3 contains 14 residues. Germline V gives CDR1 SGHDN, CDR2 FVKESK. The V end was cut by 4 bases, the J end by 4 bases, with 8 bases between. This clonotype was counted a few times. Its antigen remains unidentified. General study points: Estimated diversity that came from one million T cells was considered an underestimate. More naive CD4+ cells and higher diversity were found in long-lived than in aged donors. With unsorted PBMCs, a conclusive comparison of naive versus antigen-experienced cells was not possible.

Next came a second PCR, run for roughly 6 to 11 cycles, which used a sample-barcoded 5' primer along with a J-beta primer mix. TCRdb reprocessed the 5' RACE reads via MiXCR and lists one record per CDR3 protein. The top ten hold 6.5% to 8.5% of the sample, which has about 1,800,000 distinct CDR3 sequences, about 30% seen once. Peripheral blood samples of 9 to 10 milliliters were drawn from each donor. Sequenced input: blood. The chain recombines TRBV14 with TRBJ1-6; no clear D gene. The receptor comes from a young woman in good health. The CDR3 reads CASSRVGYNSPLHF. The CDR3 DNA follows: TGTGCCAGCAGCCGAGTGGGGTATAATTCACCCCTCCACTTT.